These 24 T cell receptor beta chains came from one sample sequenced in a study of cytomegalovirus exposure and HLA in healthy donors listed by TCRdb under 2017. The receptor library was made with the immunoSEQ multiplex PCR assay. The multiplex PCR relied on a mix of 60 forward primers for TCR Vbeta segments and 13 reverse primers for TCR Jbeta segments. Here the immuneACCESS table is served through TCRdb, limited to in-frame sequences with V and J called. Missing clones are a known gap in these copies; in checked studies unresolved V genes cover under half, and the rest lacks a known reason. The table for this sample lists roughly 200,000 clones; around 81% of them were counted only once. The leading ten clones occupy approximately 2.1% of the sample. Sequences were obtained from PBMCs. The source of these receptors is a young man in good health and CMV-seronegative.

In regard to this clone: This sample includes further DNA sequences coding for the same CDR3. CDR3 sequence (DNA): TGCGCCAGCAGCTTAAGCGGGAGAGCTACAGATACGCAGTATTTT. Translated: CASSLSGRATDTQYF. This rearrangement joins TRBV5-1 to TRBJ2-3; 8 bases align to TRBD2. The CDR3 loop spans 15 amino acids. The germline CDR1 and CDR2 sequences are SGHRS and YFSETQ. V shed 2 bases, J shed 3 bases, and the junction held 5 bases outside the gene matches. Full variable domain (missing parts from reference TRBV5-1 and TRBJ2-3): KAGVTQTPRYLIKTRGQQVTLSCSPISGHRSVSWYQQTPGQGLQFLFEYFSETQRNKGNFPGRFSGRQFSNSRSEMNVSTLELGDSALYLCASSLSGRATDTQYFGPGTRLTVL.

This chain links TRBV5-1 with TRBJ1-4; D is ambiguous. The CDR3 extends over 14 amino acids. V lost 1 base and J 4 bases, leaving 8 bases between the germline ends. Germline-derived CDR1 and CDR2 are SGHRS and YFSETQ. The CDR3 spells CASSLLRGNEKLFF. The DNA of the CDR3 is TGCGCCAGCAGCTTGCTCCGAGGTAATGAAAAACTGTTTTTT.

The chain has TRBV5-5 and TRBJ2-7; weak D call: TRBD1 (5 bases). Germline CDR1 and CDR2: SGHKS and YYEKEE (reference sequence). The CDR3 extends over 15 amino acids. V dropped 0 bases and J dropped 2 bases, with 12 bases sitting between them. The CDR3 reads CASSLESGLTYEQYF. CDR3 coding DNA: TGTGCCAGCAGCTTGGAATCAGGGCTGACCTACGAGCAGTACTTC.

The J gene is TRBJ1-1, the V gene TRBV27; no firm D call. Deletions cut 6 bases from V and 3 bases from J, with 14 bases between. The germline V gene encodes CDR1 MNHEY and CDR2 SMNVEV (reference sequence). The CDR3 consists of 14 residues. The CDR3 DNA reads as TGTGCCAGCAGGGCCCAGGCTCTACACACTGAAGCTTTCTTT. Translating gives CASRAQALHTEAFF.

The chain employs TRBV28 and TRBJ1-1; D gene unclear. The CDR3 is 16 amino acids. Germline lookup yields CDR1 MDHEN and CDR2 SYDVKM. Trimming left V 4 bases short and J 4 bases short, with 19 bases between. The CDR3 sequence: CASSYEGPVSGTEAFF. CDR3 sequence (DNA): TGTGCCAGCAGTTACGAGGGTCCGGTATCAGGCACTGAAGCTTTCTTT. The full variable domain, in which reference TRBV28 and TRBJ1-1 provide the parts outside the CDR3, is DVKVTQSSRYLVKRTGEKVFLECVQDMDHENMFWYRQDPGLGLRLIYFSYDVKMKEKGDIPEGYSVSREKKERFSLILESASTNQTSMYLCASSYEGPVSGTEAFFGQGTRLTVV.

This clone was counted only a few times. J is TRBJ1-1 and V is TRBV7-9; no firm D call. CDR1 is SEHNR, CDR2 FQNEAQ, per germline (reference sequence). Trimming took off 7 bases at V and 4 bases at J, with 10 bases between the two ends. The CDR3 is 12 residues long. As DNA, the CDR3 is TGTGCCAGCACCCACCTGAGCACTGAAGCTTTCTTT. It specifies CASTHLSTEAFF.

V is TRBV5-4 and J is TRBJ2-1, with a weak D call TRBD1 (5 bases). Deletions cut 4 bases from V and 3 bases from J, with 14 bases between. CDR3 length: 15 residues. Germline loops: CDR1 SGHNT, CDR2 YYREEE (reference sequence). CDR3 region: CASSHRQNYYNEQFF. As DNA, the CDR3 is TGTGCCAGCAGCCACCGACAGAACTACTACAATGAGCAGTTCTTC.

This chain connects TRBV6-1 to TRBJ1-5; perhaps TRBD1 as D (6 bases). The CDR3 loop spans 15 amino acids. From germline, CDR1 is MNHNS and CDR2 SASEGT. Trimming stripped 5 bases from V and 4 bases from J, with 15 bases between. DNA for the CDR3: TGTGCCAGCAGTATACAGGGTGGACCGAATCAGCCCCAGCATTTT. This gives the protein CASSIQGGPNQPQHF.

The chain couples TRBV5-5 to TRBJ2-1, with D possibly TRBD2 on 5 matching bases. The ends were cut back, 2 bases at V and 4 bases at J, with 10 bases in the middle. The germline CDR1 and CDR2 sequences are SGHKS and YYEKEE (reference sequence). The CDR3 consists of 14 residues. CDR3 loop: CASSLGGLYNEQFF. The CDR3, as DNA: TGTGCCAGCAGCTTAGGAGGCCTATACAATGAGCAGTTCTTC.

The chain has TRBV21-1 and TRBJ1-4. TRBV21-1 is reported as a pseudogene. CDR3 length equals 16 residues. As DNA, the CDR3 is TGTGCCAGCAGCACCTTAAATAAGAGGGAAAATGAAAAACTGTTTTTT. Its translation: CASSTLNKRENEKLFF.

The CDR3 DNA reads TGTGCCAGCAGCTTAAATACAGTGGAACTTGGGGCCAACGTCCTGACTTTC. Amino acid sequence: CASSLNTVELGANVLTF. The V call is TRBV7-9, the J call TRBJ2-6; no firm D call. CDR1 and CDR2 (germline): SEHNR, FQNEAQ (reference sequence). This CDR3 is built from 17 residues. V dropped 2 bases and J dropped 3 bases, with 14 bases sitting between them.

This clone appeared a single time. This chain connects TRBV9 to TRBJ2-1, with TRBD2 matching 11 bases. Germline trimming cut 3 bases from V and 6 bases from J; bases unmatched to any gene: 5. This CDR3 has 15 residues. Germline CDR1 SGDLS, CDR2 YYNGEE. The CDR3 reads CASSETSGSGNEQFF. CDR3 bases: TGTGCCAGCAGCGAAACTAGCGGGAGTGGCAATGAGCAGTTCTTC.

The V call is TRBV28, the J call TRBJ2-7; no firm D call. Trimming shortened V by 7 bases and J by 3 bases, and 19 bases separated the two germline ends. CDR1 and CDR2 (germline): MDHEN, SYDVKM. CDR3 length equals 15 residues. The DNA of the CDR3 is TGTGCCAGCACCACCCCGAGGCTAGAAAACTACGAGCAGTACTTC. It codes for CASTTPRLENYEQYF. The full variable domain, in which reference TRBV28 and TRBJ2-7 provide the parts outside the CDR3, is DVKVTQSSRYLVKRTGEKVFLECVQDMDHENMFWYRQDPGLGLRLIYFSYDVKMKEKGDIPEGYSVSREKKERFSLILESASTNQTSMYLCASTTPRLENYEQYFGPGTRLTVT.

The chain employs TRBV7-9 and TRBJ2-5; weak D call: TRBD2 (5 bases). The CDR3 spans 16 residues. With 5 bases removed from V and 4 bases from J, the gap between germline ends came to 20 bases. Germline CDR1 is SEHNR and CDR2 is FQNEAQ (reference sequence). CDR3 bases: TGTGCCAGCAGCCCACCCCTGCCGGGGAACCTAGAGACCCAGTACTTC. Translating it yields CASSPPLPGNLETQYF.

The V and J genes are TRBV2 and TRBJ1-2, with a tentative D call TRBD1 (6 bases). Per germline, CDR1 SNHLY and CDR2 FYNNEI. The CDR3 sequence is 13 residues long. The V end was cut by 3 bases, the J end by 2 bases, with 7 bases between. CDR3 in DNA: TGTGCCAGCAGTGACACAGGGAACTATGGCTACACCTTC. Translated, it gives CASSDTGNYGYTF.

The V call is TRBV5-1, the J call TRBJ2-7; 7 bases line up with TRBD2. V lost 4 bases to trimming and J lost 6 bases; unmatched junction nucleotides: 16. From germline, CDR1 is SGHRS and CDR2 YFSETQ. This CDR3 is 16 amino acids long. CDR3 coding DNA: TGCGCCAGCAGCACATCGGCGGGAGTTAGCAACTTCGAGCAGTACTTC. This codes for CASSTSAGVSNFEQYF.

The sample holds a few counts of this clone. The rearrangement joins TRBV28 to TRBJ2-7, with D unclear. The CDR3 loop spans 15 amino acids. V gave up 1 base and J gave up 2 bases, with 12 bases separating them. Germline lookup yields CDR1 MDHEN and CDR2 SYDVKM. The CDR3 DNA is TGTGCCAGCAGTTTATTTGGCGGTCTAGCCTACGAGCAGTACTTC. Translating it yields CASSLFGGLAYEQYF. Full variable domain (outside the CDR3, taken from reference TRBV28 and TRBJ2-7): DVKVTQSSRYLVKRTGEKVFLECVQDMDHENMFWYRQDPGLGLRLIYFSYDVKMKEKGDIPEGYSVSREKKERFSLILESASTNQTSMYLCASSLFGGLAYEQYFGPGTRLTVT.

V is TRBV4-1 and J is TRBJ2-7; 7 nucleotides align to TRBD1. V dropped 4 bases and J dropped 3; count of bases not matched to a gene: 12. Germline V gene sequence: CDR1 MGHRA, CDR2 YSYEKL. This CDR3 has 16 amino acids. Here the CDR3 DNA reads TGCGCCAGCAGCCTAAGTGCAGGGGGACGACTCTACGAGCAGTACTTC. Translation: CASSLSAGGRLYEQYF.

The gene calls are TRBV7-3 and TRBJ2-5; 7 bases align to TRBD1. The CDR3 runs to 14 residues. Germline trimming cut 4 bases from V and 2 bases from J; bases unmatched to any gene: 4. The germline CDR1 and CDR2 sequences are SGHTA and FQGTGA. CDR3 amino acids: CASSSWDRQETQYF. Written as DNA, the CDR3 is TGTGCCAGCAGCTCTTGGGACAGACAAGAGACCCAGTACTTC.

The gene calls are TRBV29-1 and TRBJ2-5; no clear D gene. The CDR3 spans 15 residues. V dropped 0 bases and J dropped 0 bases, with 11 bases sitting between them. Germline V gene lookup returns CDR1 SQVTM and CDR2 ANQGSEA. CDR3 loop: CSVEDLSRNQETQYF. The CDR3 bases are TGCAGCGTTGAAGATCTGTCGAGAAACCAAGAGACCCAGTACTTC.

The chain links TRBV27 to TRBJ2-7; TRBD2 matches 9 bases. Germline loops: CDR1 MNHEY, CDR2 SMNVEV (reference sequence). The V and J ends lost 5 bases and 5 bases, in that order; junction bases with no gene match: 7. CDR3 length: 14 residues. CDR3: CASSHGLAKDEQYF. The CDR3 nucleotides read TGTGCCAGCAGTCACGGACTAGCGAAGGACGAGCAGTACTTC.

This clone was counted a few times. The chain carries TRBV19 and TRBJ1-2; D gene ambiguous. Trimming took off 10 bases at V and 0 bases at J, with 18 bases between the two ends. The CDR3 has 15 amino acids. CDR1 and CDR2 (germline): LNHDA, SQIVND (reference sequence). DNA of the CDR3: TGTGCCATCCCGGCGCCCGGCGGAGCTAACTATGGCTACACCTTC. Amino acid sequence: CAIPAPGGANYGYTF.

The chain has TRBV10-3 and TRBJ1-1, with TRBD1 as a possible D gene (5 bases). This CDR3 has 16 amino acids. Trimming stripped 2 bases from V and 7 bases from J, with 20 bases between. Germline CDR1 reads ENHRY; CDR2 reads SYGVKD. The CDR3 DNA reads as TGTGCCATCAGTGAGGGGGTTGGGGCCCGCGGAAGTGAAGCTTTCTTT. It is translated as CAISEGVGARGSEAFF.

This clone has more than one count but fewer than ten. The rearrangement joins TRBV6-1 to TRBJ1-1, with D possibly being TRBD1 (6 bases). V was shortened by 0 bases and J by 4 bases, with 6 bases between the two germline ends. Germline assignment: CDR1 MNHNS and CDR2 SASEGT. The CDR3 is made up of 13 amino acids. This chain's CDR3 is CASSEAQGTEAFF. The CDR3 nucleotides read TGTGCCAGCAGTGAAGCACAGGGCACTGAAGCTTTCTTT.